The sequence of this T cell receptor (beta chain) was determined in a study of T cell repertoires in cytomegalovirus infection. At the level of the study: From public TCR beta signatures came an indication of both CMV infection and matching HLA type. General study results and limits: In two of eight donors, the top clonotype was HLA-C-restricted CMV-specific. Using cumulative public TCR beta family frequency, the authors identified those who carried CMV together with the relevant HLA.

One entry per CDR3 protein, called by TCRdb with MiXCR from the reads. This sample has 250,000 to 350,000 distinct CDR3 sequences, with around 25% found just once. This clonotype was seen once. Its antigen is undetermined. The receptor's source is a human donor in good health (CMV status not recorded). Some clones in this sample may be carry-over from other donors' samples. Sequences were obtained from PBMCs.

The CDR3 loop reads CSARDVSGGAWTGELFF. The CDR3 DNA reads TGCAGTGCTAGAGATGTTAGCGGGGGGGCCTGGACCGGGGAGCTGTTTTTT. V is TRBV20-1 and J is TRBJ2-2, with 11 positions matching TRBD2. V lost 0 bases, J lost 5 bases, and 8 bases stayed unmatched. Germline V gene data show CDR1 as DFQATT and CDR2 as SNEGSKA (reference sequence). The CDR3 runs 17 residues.